This T cell receptor beta chain was documented in a study of cytomegalovirus exposure and HLA in healthy donors. Across the whole study: HLA-typed donors were the source of 90 million or so unique TCRs, which an early data release held. Notes on the study in general: A later analysis linked a missense variant in DCLRE1C to the trimming of TCR beta V and J genes. Donors belonging to an Asian-associated ancestry cluster reportedly showed fewer N-insertions in productive TCRs than the roughly 670-donor mean, according to what a later analysis found.

This clone rates as large (0.1 to 1%). As yet, its antigen is unknown. This sample also contains other DNA sequences that code for the same CDR3. V trimming: 8 bases; J trimming: 4 bases; junction bases outside the gene matches: 7. The length of the CDR3 is 13 residues. Looked up from germline, CDR1 is SEHNR and CDR2 is FQNEAQ (reference sequence). The PCR used 60 Vbeta and 13 Jbeta primers. Some clones are missing from TCRdb's copy, which holds only in-frame ones; the method was immunoSEQ multiplex PCR. The profile shows more than 100,000 clones, more than 60% of them singletons. The source material was PBMCs. V and J are TRBV7-9 and TRBJ2-7; 8 nucleotides align to TRBD1. The receptor was derived from a man between 40 and 49 years old in good health and CMV-seropositive. CDR3 sequence: CASRQGLEYEQYF. The CDR3 bases are TGTGCCAGCCGACAGGGGTTAGAGTACGAGCAGTACTTC.